These 4 T cell receptor beta chains came from one sample sequenced in a study of memory CD4+ T cells and cytomegalovirus serostatus (dated by TCRdb to between 2018 and 2021). The library was obtained by the immunoSEQ multiplex PCR assay. TCRdb re-hosts the immuneACCESS table, in-frame sequences only. Its copies lack some clones; in the studies checked, an unresolved V gene accounts for under half of them, and the cause for the rest is not known. The sample profile shows about 56,000 clones; about 80% of them were found once. The ten most abundant clones make up roughly 0.4% of the sample. Single viable CD3+CD4+CD8-CD45RO+ cells were sorted as memory CD4+ T cells on a FACSAria II. Material: memory CD4+ T cells from blood. The receptor source for this set is an adult in good health and CMV-seronegative.

The V and J genes are TRBV7-6 and TRBJ1-3, with a possible D match to TRBD1 (5 bases). The CDR3 length is 15 residues. Germline CDR1 reads SGHVS; CDR2 reads FNYEAQ. The V end lost 0 bases, the J end lost 0 bases, and 6 bases lay between the germline ends. CDR3 DNA: TGTGCCAGCAGCTTAGCGGGGGGCTCTGGAAACACCATATATTTT. Translation gives CASSLAGGSGNTIYF.

This chain links TRBV18 with TRBJ2-7; TRBD1 or TRBD2 may be the D gene (5 bases each). V lost 3 bases and J lost 5, with 17 bases in between. Looked up from germline, CDR1 is KGHSH and CDR2 is LQKENI. The CDR3 has 15 amino acids. The CDR3 loop is CASSPTFGTADEQYF. The CDR3 DNA sequence: TGTGCCAGCTCACCCACCTTCGGGACGGCGGACGAGCAGTACTTC.

The chain uses TRBV7-2 and TRBJ2-1; TRBD2 is a possible D gene (6 bases). The CDR3 consists of 15 residues. From germline, CDR1 is SGHTA and CDR2 FQGNSA. V was cut by 2 bases and J by 5 bases, with 13 bases left in between. The CDR3 DNA reads as TGTGCCAGCAGCTTAACCGCGGGGAATGACAATGAGCAGTTCTTC. It yields the protein CASSLTAGNDNEQFF.

The chain employs TRBV5-4 and TRBJ2-7; D might be TRBD1 (6 bases). This CDR3 is built from 15 residues. Germline loops: CDR1 SGHNT, CDR2 YYREEE (reference sequence). V lost 2 bases and J lost 5, with 17 bases in between. CDR3 sequence (DNA): TGTGCCAGCAGCTTAGACCCCCAGGGGATTGACGAGCAGTACTTC. Its protein is CASSLDPQGIDEQYF.